This T cell receptor (beta chain) was documented in a study of cytomegalovirus exposure and HLA in healthy donors. The CDR3 contains 13 residues. CDR1 MNHNS and CDR2 SASEGT come from the germline V gene. Trimming removed 4 bases from V and 9 bases from J, with 12 bases in between. The primer mix had 60 Vbeta and 13 Jbeta primers. TCRdb keeps only in-frame clones here, not all; method: immunoSEQ multiplex PCR. Here the sample spans some 200,000 clones, around 79% being singletons. This receptor was taken from a man in his late teens or twenties in good health and CMV-seronegative. Sample: PBMCs. This chain connects TRBV6-1 to TRBJ2-2, with a weak D call TRBD2 (5 bases). The CDR3, as DNA: TGTGCCAGCAGTGGTTCTAGCAACCGGGAGCTGTTTTTT. Amino acids: CASSGSSNRELFF.